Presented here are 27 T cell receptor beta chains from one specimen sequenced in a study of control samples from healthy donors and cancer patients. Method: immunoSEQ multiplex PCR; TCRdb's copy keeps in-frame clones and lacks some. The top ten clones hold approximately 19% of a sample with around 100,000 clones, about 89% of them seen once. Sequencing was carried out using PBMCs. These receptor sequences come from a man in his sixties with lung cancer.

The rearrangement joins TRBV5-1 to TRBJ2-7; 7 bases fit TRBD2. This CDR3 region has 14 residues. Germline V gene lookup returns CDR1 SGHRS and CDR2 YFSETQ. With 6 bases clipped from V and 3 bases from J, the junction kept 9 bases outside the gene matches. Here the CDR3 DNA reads TGCGCCAGCAACCGGGAGGTGGGAAGCTACGAGCAGTACTTC. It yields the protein CASNREVGSYEQYF.

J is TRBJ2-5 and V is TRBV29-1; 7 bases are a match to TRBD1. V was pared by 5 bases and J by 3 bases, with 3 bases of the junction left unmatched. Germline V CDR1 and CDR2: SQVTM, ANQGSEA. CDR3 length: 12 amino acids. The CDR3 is CSVSGTEETQYF. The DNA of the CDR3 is TGCAGCGTTTCCGGGACAGAAGAGACCCAGTACTTC.

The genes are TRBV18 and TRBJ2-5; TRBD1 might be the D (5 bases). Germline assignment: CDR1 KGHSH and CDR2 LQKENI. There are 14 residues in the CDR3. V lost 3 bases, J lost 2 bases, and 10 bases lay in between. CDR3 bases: TGTGCCAGCTCACCGGGTAGGGGACAAGAGACCCAGTACTTC. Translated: CASSPGRGQETQYF.

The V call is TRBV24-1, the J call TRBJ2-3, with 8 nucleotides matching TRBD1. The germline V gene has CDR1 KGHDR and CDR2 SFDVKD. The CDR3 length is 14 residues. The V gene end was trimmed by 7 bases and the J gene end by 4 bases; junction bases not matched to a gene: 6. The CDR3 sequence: CATSPGQVSDTQYF. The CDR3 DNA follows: TGTGCCACCAGCCCGGGACAGGTGTCAGATACGCAGTATTTT.

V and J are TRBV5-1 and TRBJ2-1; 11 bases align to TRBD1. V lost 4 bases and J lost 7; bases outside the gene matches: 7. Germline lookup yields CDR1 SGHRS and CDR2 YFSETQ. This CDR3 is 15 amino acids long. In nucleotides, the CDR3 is TGCGCCAGCAGCGGAACCGGGACAGGGGGGAATGAGCAGTTCTTC. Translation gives CASSGTGTGGNEQFF.

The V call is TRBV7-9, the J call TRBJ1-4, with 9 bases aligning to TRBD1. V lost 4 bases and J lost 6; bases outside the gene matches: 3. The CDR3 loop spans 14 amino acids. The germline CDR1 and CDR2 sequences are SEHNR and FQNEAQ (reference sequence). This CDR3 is CASSWTGADEKLFF. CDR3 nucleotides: TGTGCCAGCAGCTGGACAGGGGCGGATGAAAAACTGTTTTTT.

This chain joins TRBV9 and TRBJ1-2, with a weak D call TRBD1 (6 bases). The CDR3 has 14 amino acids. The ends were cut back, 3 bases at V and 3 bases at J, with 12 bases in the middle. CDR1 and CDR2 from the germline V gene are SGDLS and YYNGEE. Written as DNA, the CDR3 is TGTGCCAGCAGCGCCTTGGACAGTTACTATGGCTACACCTTC. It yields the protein CASSALDSYYGYTF.

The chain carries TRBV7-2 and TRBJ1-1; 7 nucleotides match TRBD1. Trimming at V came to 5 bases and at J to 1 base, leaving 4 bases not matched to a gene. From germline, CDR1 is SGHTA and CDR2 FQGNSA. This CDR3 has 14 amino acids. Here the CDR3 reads CASSRDSRNTEAFF. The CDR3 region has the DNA TGTGCCAGCAGCAGGGACAGCCGGAACACTGAAGCTTTCTTT.

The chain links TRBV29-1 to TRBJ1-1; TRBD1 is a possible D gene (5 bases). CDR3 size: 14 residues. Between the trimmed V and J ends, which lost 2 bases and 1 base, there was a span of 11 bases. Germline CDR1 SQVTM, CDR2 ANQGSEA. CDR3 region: CSVEPRQGNTEAFF. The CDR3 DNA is TGCAGCGTTGAACCGCGGCAGGGGAACACTGAAGCTTTCTTT.

In nucleotides, the CDR3 is TGCGCCAGCAGCCAAGAGCAGGGGGACACCGGGGAGCTGTTTTTT. This encodes CASSQEQGDTGELFF. The genes are TRBV4-1 and TRBJ2-2; 7 bases line up with TRBD1. Looked up from germline, CDR1 is MGHRA and CDR2 is YSYEKL. This CDR3 has 15 amino acids. The ends lost 0 bases at V and 3 bases at J; junction bases unmatched: 1.

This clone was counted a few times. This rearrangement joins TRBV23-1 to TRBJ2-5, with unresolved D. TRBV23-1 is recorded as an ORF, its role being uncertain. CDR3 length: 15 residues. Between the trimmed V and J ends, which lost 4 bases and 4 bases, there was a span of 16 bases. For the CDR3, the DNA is TGCGCCAGCAGTCGAGCGACCCTAAGGACAGAGACCCAGTACTTC. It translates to CASSRATLRTETQYF.

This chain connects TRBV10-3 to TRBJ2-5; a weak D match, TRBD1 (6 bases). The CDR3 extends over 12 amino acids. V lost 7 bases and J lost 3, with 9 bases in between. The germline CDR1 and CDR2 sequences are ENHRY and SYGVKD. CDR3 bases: TGTGCCATCAAAGGGGGAGAAGAGACCCAGTACTTC. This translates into CAIKGGEETQYF.

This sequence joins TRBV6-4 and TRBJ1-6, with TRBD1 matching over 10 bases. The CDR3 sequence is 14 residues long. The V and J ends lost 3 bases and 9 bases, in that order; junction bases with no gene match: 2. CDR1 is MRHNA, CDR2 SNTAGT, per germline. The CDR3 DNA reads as TGTGCCAGCAGTGAGAGGACAGGGGGTTCACCCCTCCACTTT. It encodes CASSERTGGSPLHF.

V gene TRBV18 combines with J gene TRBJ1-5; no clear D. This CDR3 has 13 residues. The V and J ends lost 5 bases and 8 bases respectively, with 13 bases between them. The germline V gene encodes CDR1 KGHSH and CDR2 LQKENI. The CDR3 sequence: CASSSGQEEPQHF. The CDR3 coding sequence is TGTGCCAGCTCATCAGGCCAGGAGGAGCCCCAGCATTTT. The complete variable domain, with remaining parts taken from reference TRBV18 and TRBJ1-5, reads NAGVMQNPRHLVRRRGQEARLRCSPMKGHSHVYWYRQLPEEGLKFMVYLQKENIIDESGMPKERFSAEFPKEGPSILRIQQVVRGDSAAYFCASSSGQEEPQHFGDGTRLSIL.

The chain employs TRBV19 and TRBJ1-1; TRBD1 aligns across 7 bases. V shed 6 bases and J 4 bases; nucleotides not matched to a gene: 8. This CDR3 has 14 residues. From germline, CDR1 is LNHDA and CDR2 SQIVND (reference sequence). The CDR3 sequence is CASSRQGSSTEAFF. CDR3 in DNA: TGTGCCAGTAGCCGACAGGGTTCGAGCACTGAAGCTTTCTTT.

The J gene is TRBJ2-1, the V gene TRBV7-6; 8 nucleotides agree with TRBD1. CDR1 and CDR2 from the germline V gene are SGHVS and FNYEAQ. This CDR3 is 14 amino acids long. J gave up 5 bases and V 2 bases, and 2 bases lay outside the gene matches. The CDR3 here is CASSLRTGNNEQFF. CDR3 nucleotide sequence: TGTGCCAGCAGCTTAAGGACAGGGAACAATGAGCAGTTCTTC.

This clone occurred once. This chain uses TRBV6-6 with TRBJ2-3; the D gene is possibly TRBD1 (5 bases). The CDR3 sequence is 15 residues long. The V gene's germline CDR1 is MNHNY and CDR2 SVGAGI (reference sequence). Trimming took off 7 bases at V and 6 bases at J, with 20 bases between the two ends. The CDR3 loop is CASTSRLGAGDTQYF. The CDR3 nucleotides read TGTGCCAGCACCTCTAGGTTAGGGGCCGGGGATACGCAGTATTTT.

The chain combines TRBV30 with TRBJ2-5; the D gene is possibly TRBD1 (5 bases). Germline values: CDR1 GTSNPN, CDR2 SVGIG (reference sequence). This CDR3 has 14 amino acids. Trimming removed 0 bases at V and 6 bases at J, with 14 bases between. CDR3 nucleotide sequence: TGTGCCTGGAGTGTCGGACAATCACTAAAGACCCAGTACTTC. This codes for CAWSVGQSLKTQYF.

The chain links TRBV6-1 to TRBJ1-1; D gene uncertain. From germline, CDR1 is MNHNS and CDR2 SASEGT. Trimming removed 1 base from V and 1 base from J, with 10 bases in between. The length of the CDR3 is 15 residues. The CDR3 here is CASSEVKGSNTEAFF. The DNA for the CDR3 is TGTGCCAGCAGTGAAGTGAAGGGTTCGAACACTGAAGCTTTCTTT.

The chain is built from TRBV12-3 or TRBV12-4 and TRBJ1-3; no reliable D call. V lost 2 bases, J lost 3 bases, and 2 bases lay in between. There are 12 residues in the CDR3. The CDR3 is CASSLLGNTIYF. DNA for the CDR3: TGTGCCAGCAGTTTACTTGGAAACACCATATATTTT.

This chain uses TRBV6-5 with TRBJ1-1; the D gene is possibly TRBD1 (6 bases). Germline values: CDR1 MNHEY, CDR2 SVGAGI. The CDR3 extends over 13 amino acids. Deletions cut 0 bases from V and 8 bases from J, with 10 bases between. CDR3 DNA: TGTGCCAGCAGTTACTCATATACAGGGGAAGCTTTCTTT. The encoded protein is CASSYSYTGEAFF.

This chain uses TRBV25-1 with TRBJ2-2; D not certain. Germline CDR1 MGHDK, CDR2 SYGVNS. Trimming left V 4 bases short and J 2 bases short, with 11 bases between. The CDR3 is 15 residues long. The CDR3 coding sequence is TGTGCCAGCAGTGTGCCGGGCTCAAACACCGGGGAGCTGTTTTTT. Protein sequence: CASSVPGSNTGELFF.

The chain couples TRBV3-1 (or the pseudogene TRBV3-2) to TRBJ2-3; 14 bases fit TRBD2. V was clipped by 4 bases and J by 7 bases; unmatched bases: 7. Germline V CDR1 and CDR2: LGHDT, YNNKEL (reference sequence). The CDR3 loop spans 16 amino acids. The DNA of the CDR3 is TGTGCCAGCAGCCCCATGACTAGCGGGGGGGTCTATACGCAGTATTTT. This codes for CASSPMTSGGVYTQYF.

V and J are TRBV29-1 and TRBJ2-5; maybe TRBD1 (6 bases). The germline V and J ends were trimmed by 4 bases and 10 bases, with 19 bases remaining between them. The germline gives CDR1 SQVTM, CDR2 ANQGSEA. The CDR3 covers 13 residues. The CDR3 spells CSVVRGTPEVQYF. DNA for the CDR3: TGCAGCGTTGTAAGGGGGACCCCTGAAGTCCAGTACTTC.

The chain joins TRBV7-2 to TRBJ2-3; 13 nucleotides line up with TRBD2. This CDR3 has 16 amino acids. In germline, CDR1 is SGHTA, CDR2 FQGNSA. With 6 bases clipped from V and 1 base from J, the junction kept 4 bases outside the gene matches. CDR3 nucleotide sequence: TGTGCCAGCAGACCTGGACTAGCGGGGGGCACAGATACGCAGTATTTT. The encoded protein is CASRPGLAGGTDTQYF.

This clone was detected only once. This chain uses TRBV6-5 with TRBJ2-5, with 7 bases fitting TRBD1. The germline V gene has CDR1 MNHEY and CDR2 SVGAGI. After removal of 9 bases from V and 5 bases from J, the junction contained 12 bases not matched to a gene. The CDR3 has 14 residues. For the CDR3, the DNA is TGTGCCAGTAAAAAGACAGGGCATCGGGAGACCCAGTACTTC. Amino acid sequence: CASKKTGHRETQYF.

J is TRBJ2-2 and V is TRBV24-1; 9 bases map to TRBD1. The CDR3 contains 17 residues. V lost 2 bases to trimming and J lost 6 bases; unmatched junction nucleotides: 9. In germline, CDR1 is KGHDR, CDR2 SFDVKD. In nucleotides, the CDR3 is TGTGCCACCAGTGATTCTAGAACAGGGGGCCATGCCGGGGAGCTGTTTTTT. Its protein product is CATSDSRTGGHAGELFF.